This T cell receptor beta chain is from a study of the immune and genomic landscape of osteosarcoma. Study overall: Patients were roughly 64% male; approximately 73% had localized disease.

Study-wide results and limits: Immune-hot C3 tumors showed higher but still low clonality than cold C1. Clonality was benchmarked against external normal skin and healthy blood data.

The germline V gene has CDR1 SGHRS and CDR2 YFSETQ. Trimming at V came to 0 bases and at J to 9 bases, leaving 2 bases not matched to a gene. The CDR3 extends over 13 amino acids. Assay: immunoSEQ multiplex PCR; the TCRdb copy retains only in-frame clones and omits some. The data show 1,500 to 2,000 clones, 60% to 70% seen once. For this clone: Its specificity is unknown.

Primary, local recurrence and metastasis osteosarcoma tumors were taken after treatment from poor-prognosis patients. The chain employs TRBV5-1 and TRBJ2-1; 8 nucleotides agree with TRBD2. This sequence was found in a man aged 18 to 35 with osteosarcoma. Sequencing was done on a sample of primary tumor tissue from the T10 vertebra. The CDR3 reads CASSLELAGEQFF. In nucleotides, the CDR3 is TGCGCCAGCAGCTTGGAGCTAGCGGGTGAGCAGTTCTTC.